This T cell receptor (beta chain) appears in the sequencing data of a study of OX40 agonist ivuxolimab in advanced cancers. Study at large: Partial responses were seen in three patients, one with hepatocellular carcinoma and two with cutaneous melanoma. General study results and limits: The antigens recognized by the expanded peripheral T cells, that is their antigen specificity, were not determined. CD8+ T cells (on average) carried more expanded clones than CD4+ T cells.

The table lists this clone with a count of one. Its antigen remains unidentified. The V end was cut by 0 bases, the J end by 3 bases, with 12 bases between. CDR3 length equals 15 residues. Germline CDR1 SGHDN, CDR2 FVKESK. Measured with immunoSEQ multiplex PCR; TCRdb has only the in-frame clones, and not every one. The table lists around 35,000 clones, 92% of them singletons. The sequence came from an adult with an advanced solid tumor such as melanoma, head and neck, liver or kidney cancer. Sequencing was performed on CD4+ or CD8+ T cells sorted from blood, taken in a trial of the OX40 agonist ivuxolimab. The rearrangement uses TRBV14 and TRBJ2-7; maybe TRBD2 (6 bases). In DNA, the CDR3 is TGTGCCAGCAGCCAAGACCAGTGGGACTTCTACGAGCAGTACTTC. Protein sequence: CASSQDQWDFYEQYF.